This entry lists 6 T cell receptor beta chains sequenced from one sample in a study of blood T cells in healthy people across ages. With a J-beta primer mix and a sample-barcoded 5' primer, a second PCR ran about 6 to 11 cycles. TCRdb re-analysed the 5' RACE reads in MiXCR, keeping a single row per CDR3 protein. The sample carries 1.5 million to 2 million distinct CDR3 sequences, approximately 28% recorded once. The sequencing input was blood. Receptor source: a woman aged 30 to 39 in good health.

This rearrangement joins TRBV29-1 to TRBJ2-1; D remains unclear. Looked up from germline, CDR1 is SQVTM and CDR2 is ANQGSEA. Trimming removed 3 bases from V and 1 base from J, with 16 bases in between. This CDR3 spans 16 amino acids. The CDR3 sequence: CSVEGPFLGSYNEQFF. The CDR3 nucleotides read TGCAGCGTTGAGGGCCCGTTTTTGGGTTCCTACAATGAGCAGTTCTTC.

This chain links TRBV20-1 with TRBJ2-4; 7 positions agree with TRBD1. From germline, CDR1 is DFQATT and CDR2 SNEGSKA (reference sequence). The CDR3 has 13 amino acids. With V trimmed by 5 bases and J by 7 bases, 8 bases remained unmatched. Written as DNA, the CDR3 is TGCAGTGCTGACGACAGGGTGGATAACATTCAGTACTTC. This gives the protein CSADDRVDNIQYF.

The chain uses TRBV27 and TRBJ2-3, with D possibly called TRBD1 or TRBD2 (5 bases each). Germline V gene sequence: CDR1 MNHEY, CDR2 SMNVEV (reference sequence). CDR3 length equals 14 residues. Trimming took 9 bases from V and 6 from J, leaving 19 bases between them. The CDR3 reads CASREQDFMDTQYF. The CDR3 DNA sequence: TGTGCCAGTAGGGAACAGGACTTTATGGATACGCAGTATTTT.

This clonotype was seen more than once but under ten times. The chain couples TRBV5-1 to TRBJ1-1, with 8 bases fitting TRBD1. The CDR3 spans 15 residues. CDR1 is SGHRS and CDR2 is YFSETQ in the germline V gene. The V gene end was trimmed by 6 bases and the J gene end by 1 base; junction bases not matched to a gene: 8. The CDR3 loop is CASNRGDNANTEAFF. The DNA of the CDR3 is TGCGCCAGCAACAGGGGGGATAACGCGAACACTGAAGCTTTCTTT.

This clonotype was seen ten or more times. This chain links TRBV29-1 with TRBJ2-3; 7 bases fit TRBD2. The CDR3 is made up of 14 amino acids. V was clipped by 4 bases and J by 0 bases; unmatched bases: 4. Germline assignment: CDR1 SQVTM and CDR2 ANQGSEA. CDR3 coding DNA: TGCAGCGTTGCTCTAGCGGCTAGCACAGATACGCAGTATTTT. Translated, it gives CSVALAASTDTQYF.

In its sample, this clonotype was seen a few times. V and J are TRBV7-9 and TRBJ2-1; 7 bases map to TRBD2. The germline V gene encodes CDR1 SEHNR and CDR2 FQNEAQ (reference sequence). V was pared by 5 bases and J by 9 bases, with 7 bases of the junction left unmatched. This CDR3 is 13 amino acids long. The CDR3 DNA is TGTGCCAGCAGCCCCCGGCGGGAGTCTGAGCAGTTCTTC. This gives the protein CASSPRRESEQFF.